This passage covers 18 T cell receptor beta chains from one sample sequenced in a study of T cell responses to AZD1222 COVID-19 vaccine. Method: immunoSEQ multiplex PCR; TCRdb's copy keeps in-frame clones and lacks some. The sample has around 130,000 clones; over 85% are singletons. Source: peripheral blood, taken 28 days after the second AZD1222 dose. The source of these receptors is an adult who received the AZD1222 COVID-19 vaccine.

On this clone itself: The sample holds other DNA sequences that translate to the same CDR3. V and J are TRBV5-4 and TRBJ1-6; 7 bases agree with TRBD1. Germline CDR1 is SGHNT and CDR2 is YYREEE (reference sequence). Germline trimming cut 0 bases from V and 6 bases from J; bases unmatched to any gene: 3. This CDR3 is 15 amino acids long. This CDR3 is CASSLEGTVNSPLHF. CDR3 bases: TGTGCCAGCAGCTTGGAGGGGACAGTTAATTCACCCCTCCACTTT.

The gene calls are TRBV30 and TRBJ1-2, with TRBD1 identical over 8 bases. Germline loops: CDR1 GTSNPN, CDR2 SVGIG (reference sequence). The CDR3 sequence is 15 residues long. Unmatched junction bases numbered 4, after V lost 1 base and J lost 0 bases. CDR3 loop: CAWSAGQGTNYGYTF. The CDR3 DNA follows: TGTGCCTGGAGTGCCGGACAGGGAACTAACTATGGCTACACCTTC.

This rearrangement joins TRBV5-1 to TRBJ1-6; TRBD1 aligns across 7 bases. Germline values: CDR1 SGHRS, CDR2 YFSETQ. The trim removed 5 bases at V and 8 bases at J, leaving 7 bases unmatched. This CDR3 has 14 amino acids. The CDR3: CASSPGGGDSPLHF. CDR3 nucleotides: TGCGCCAGCAGTCCAGGAGGGGGCGATTCACCCCTCCACTTT.

This rearrangement joins TRBV7-8 to TRBJ2-7, with D tentatively TRBD2 (5 bases). The CDR3 totals 16 residues. The germline V and J ends were trimmed by 5 bases and 3 bases, with 20 bases remaining between them. Looked up from germline, CDR1 is SGHVS and CDR2 is FQNEAQ. The CDR3 nucleotides read TGTGCCAGCAGCCCGGCGATCGGACGGGGTTACTACGAGCAGTACTTC. Protein: CASSPAIGRGYYEQYF.

V and J are TRBV6-5 and TRBJ1-2; tentatively, D is TRBD1 (6 bases). CDR1 is MNHEY, CDR2 SVGAGI, per germline. The CDR3 has 14 residues. V shed 2 bases and J shed 4 bases, with 11 bases lying between them. The CDR3 DNA is TGTGCCAGCAGTTACGGGGGGGGCCCCTATGGCTACACCTTC. Protein: CASSYGGGPYGYTF.

V gene TRBV6-4 combines with J gene TRBJ2-6; D is undetermined. Trimming took off 8 bases at V and 3 bases at J, with 17 bases between the two ends. CDR1 and CDR2 (germline): MRHNA, SNTAGT. The length of the CDR3 is 16 residues. CDR3 protein: CASPKALVCGANVLTF. In nucleotides, the CDR3 is TGTGCCAGCCCAAAAGCATTGGTATGTGGGGCCAACGTCCTGACTTTC.

This clone appeared a single time. The chain couples TRBV2 to TRBJ1-3, with TRBD1 identical over 7 bases. V was clipped by 6 bases and J by 0 bases; unmatched bases: 8. Looked up from germline, CDR1 is SNHLY and CDR2 is FYNNEI. This CDR3 region has 16 residues. The CDR3 DNA sequence: TGTGCCAGCAGCCGGGACAGCCTAGTCTCTGGAAACACCATATATTTT. Translating gives CASSRDSLVSGNTIYF. Full variable domain (missing parts from reference TRBV2 and TRBJ1-3): EPEVTQTPSHQVTQMGQEVILRCVPISNHLYFYWYRQILGQKVEFLVSFYNNEISEKSEIFDDQFSVERPDGSNFTLKIRSTKLEDSAMYFCASSRDSLVSGNTIYFGEGSWLTVV.

This rearrangement joins TRBV5-4 to TRBJ2-5; TRBD2 matches 10 bases. V lost 3 bases to trimming and J lost 2 bases; unmatched junction nucleotides: 7. Germline lookup yields CDR1 SGHNT and CDR2 YYREEE (reference sequence). This CDR3 contains 16 residues. CDR3 bases: TGTGCCAGCAGCTCCCTGACTAGCGGGTATCAAGAGACCCAGTACTTC. Amino acid sequence: CASSSLTSGYQETQYF.

The chain is built from TRBV19 and TRBJ1-6; 7 nucleotides line up with TRBD1. CDR3 length equals 13 residues. Germline CDR1 reads LNHDA; CDR2 reads SQIVND (reference sequence). Trimming took 9 bases from V and 9 from J; bases not matched to a gene: 8. CDR3 bases: TGTGCCAGCGCCAGGGGGAAAATTTCACCCCTCCACTTT. As protein: CASARGKISPLHF. Full variable domain (remainder filled in from reference TRBV19 and TRBJ1-6): DGGITQSPKYLFRKEGQNVTLSCEQNLNHDAMYWYRQDPGQGLRLIYYSQIVNDFQKGDIAEGYSVSREKKESFPLTVTSAQKNPTAFYLCASARGKISPLHFGNGTRLTVT.

This rearrangement joins TRBV12-3 or TRBV12-4 to TRBJ2-3; D call uncertain. The germline V and J ends were trimmed by 3 bases and 6 bases, with 7 bases remaining between them. CDR3 size: 12 residues. CDR3 sequence (DNA): TGTGCCAGCAGTTTTTCCAGGGATACGCAGTATTTT. This encodes CASSFSRDTQYF.

J is TRBJ2-7 and V is TRBV18, with 7 bases lining up with TRBD1. After removal of 0 bases from V and 2 bases from J, the junction contained 4 bases not matched to a gene. Germline V CDR1 and CDR2: KGHSH, LQKENI. The CDR3 has 15 amino acids. In nucleotides, the CDR3 is TGTGCCAGCTCACCACCCAGAACAGGGGCCTACGAGCAGTACTTC. Amino acids: CASSPPRTGAYEQYF. The full variable domain, with the rest looked up from reference TRBV18 and TRBJ2-7, is NAGVMQNPRHLVRRRGQEARLRCSPMKGHSHVYWYRQLPEEGLKFMVYLQKENIIDESGMPKERFSAEFPKEGPSILRIQQVVRGDSAAYFCASSPPRTGAYEQYFGPGTRLTVT.

The sample holds one count of this clone. The chain has TRBV19 and TRBJ2-7, with unresolved D. The J call is uncertain, as TRBJ2-5 better fits the DNA end. The CDR3 loop spans 14 amino acids. Germline V CDR1 and CDR2: LNHDA, SQIVND (reference sequence). In nucleotides, the CDR3 is TGTGCCAGTAGTAGGGTTCAAAAAGGGGAGACCCAGTACTTC. Translated: CASSRVQKGETQYF.

CDR3 region: CATSDSTGKGYTF. The CDR3 DNA reads as TGTGCCACCAGTGATTCGACAGGGAAAGGCTACACCTTC. The chain carries TRBV24-1 and TRBJ1-2; 7 bases map to TRBD1. V was pared by 2 bases and J by 8 bases, with 4 bases of the junction left unmatched. Germline V gene data show CDR1 as KGHDR and CDR2 as SFDVKD. The CDR3 has 13 amino acids.

The chain joins TRBV6-5 to TRBJ2-4, with TRBD2 matching over 9 bases. V shed 6 bases, J shed 9 bases, and the junction held 9 bases outside the gene matches. The CDR3 is made up of 14 amino acids. Germline V gene sequence: CDR1 MNHEY, CDR2 SVGAGI. This CDR3 reads CASRVTSGIGIQYF. The CDR3, as DNA: TGTGCCAGCAGGGTGACTAGCGGAATAGGCATTCAGTACTTC.

This sequence joins TRBV7-2 and TRBJ1-2, with D possibly TRBD1 on 5 matching bases. Germline-derived CDR1 and CDR2 are SGHTA and FQGNSA. V lost 0 bases to trimming and J lost 6 bases, with 11 bases between them. The CDR3 has 14 residues. CDR3 sequence: CASSLARAGHGYTF. The CDR3 region has the DNA TGTGCCAGCAGCTTAGCGCGGGCAGGGCATGGCTACACCTTC.

V usage is TRBV6-5 and J usage is TRBJ1-5, with TRBD1 matching 10 bases. With 10 bases clipped from V and 6 bases from J, the junction kept 6 bases outside the gene matches. The CDR3 is 13 residues long. Germline V gene sequence: CDR1 MNHEY, CDR2 SVGAGI. CDR3 DNA sequence: TGTGCCACCGCGGACAGGGGGGGTCAGCCCCAGCATTTT. This gives the protein CATADRGGQPQHF.

This chain links TRBV7-9 with TRBJ1-5, with no clear D. V was shortened by 1 base and J by 0 bases, with 1 base between the two germline ends. Looked up from germline, CDR1 is SEHNR and CDR2 is FQNEAQ (reference sequence). The CDR3 runs to 13 residues. The CDR3 reads CASSLVSNQPQHF. The DNA of the CDR3 is TGTGCCAGCAGCTTAGTTAGCAATCAGCCCCAGCATTTT.

The CDR3 protein is CASSLQMWGEKLFF. CDR3 bases: TGTGCCAGCAGCCTACAGATGTGGGGTGAAAAACTGTTTTTT. V is TRBV7-8 and J is TRBJ1-4; D unclear. The CDR3 spans 14 residues. V was trimmed by 5 bases and J by 7 bases, leaving 14 bases between them. Germline assignment: CDR1 SGHVS and CDR2 FQNEAQ.